Presented here are 7 T cell receptor beta chains from one specimen sequenced in a study of cytomegalovirus exposure and HLA in healthy donors. Both 60 Vbeta primers and 13 Jbeta primers went into the PCR. The repertoire was sequenced with immunoSEQ multiplex PCR; TCRdb's copy has only in-frame clones and lacks some. The sample records some 160,000 clones, 85% being singletons. The sample comprised PBMCs. The receptors were gathered from a man aged 25-40 years in good health and CMV-seropositive.

The chain has TRBV9 and TRBJ2-5, with 11 bases that match TRBD2. Per germline, CDR1 SGDLS and CDR2 YYNGEE. Germline trimming cut 3 bases from V and 0 bases from J; bases unmatched to any gene: 4. The CDR3 is 16 residues long. The CDR3 sequence is CASSATSGSNQETQYF. The CDR3 DNA reads as TGTGCCAGCAGCGCCACTAGCGGGAGTAACCAAGAGACCCAGTACTTC. Complete variable domain (other parts from reference TRBV9 and TRBJ2-5): DSGVTQTPKHLITATGQRVTLRCSPRSGDLSVYWYQQSLDQGLQFLIQYYNGEERAKGNILERFSAQQFPDLHSELNLSSLELGDSALYFCASSATSGSNQETQYFGPGTRLLVL.

The rearrangement joins TRBV7-9 to TRBJ2-3, with TRBD2 identical over 8 bases. CDR3 length equals 14 residues. Germline CDR1 is SEHNR and CDR2 is FQNEAQ (reference sequence). The ends lost 4 bases at V and 4 bases at J; junction bases unmatched: 4. The CDR3 spells CASSSGGMADTQYF. The CDR3 DNA reads TGTGCCAGCAGCTCGGGGGGGATGGCAGATACGCAGTATTTT.

This chain joins TRBV7-9 and TRBJ1-1, with D possibly being TRBD1 (5 bases). V lost 6 bases and J lost 0, with 11 bases in between. The CDR3 runs to 14 residues. Germline V gene sequence: CDR1 SEHNR, CDR2 FQNEAQ (reference sequence). The CDR3 region is CASSRDRMNTEAFF. DNA for the CDR3: TGTGCCAGCAGTCGAGACAGAATGAACACTGAAGCTTTCTTT.

This rearrangement joins TRBV7-2 to TRBJ2-1, with 10 bases that match TRBD2. CDR1 is SGHTA and CDR2 is FQGNSA in the germline V gene. Trimming cost V 3 bases and J 4 bases; bases outside gene matches: 9. CDR3 length: 17 amino acids. As DNA, the CDR3 is TGTGCCAGCAGCTTTGGATCCGGGACTAGCGTTTACAATGAGCAGTTCTTC. Translation: CASSFGSGTSVYNEQFF.

The rearrangement joins TRBV11-2 to TRBJ2-5; TRBD2 matches 15 bases. The CDR3 sequence is 18 residues long. Per germline, CDR1 SGHAT and CDR2 FQNNGV. With 5 bases clipped from V and 4 bases from J, the junction kept 11 bases outside the gene matches. This CDR3 reads CASSGLAGGPFPGETQYF. The CDR3 bases are TGTGCCAGCAGCGGACTAGCGGGAGGGCCGTTCCCGGGAGAGACCCAGTACTTC.

The chain employs TRBV7-2 and TRBJ2-3; 10 nucleotides line up with TRBD2. The CDR3 is 15 residues long. V trimming: 5 bases; J trimming: 3 bases; junction bases outside the gene matches: 5. Germline V CDR1 and CDR2: SGHTA, FQGNSA. CDR3 loop: CASSREAGGTDTQYF. CDR3 nucleotide sequence: TGTGCCAGCAGCCGAGAAGCGGGAGGGACAGATACGCAGTATTTT.

This rearrangement joins TRBV29-1 to TRBJ1-1; D is possibly TRBD1 (5 bases). This CDR3 spans 12 amino acids. Germline V gene data show CDR1 as SQVTM and CDR2 as ANQGSEA. With 4 bases removed from V and 5 bases from J, the gap between germline ends came to 11 bases. The chain's CDR3 is CSVGQTRTEAFF. For the CDR3, the DNA is TGCAGCGTTGGACAGACGAGGACTGAAGCTTTCTTT.